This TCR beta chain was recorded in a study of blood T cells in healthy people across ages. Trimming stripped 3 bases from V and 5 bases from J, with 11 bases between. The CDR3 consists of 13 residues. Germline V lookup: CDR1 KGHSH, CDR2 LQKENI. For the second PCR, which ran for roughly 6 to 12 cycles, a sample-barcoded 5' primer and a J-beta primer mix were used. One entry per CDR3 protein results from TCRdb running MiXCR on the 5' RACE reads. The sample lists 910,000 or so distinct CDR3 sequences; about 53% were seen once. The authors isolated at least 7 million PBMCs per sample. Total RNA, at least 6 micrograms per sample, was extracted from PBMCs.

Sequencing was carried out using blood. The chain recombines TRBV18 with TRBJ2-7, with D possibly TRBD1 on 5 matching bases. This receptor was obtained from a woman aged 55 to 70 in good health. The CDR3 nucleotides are TGTGCCAGCTCACCGCAGGGAACCCACGAGCAGTACTTC. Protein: CASSPQGTHEQYF.